Listed below are T cell receptor beta chains from one sample, sequenced in a study of CD8 T cells in Susac syndrome. A single record per CDR3 protein comes from TCRdb applying MiXCR to the immunoSEQ multiplex PCR reads. Of more than 130,000 distinct CDR3 sequences detected, 90% to 95% appear once; the ten largest clones hold roughly 0.29%. The source material was CD8+ T cells from PBMCs. The receptors were sampled from a human donor in good health. The CDR3 runs from the conserved cysteine through the conserved F or W. D genes are given only for firm matches. A clone size is listed for some rows: how often the clone was seen (once, few, many), or a class if it is expanded.

.,TRBV7-3,TRBJ2-1,TRBD2,TGTGCCAGCAGCCCAGACGGGACTAGCGGGAGTAATGAGCAGTTCTTC,CASSPDGTSGSNEQFF
.,TRBV30,TRBJ2-3,TRBD1,TGTGCCCCCCTGGGGACAGAGGCAGATACGCAGTATTTT,CAPLGTEADTQYF
once,TRBV7-9,TRBJ2-4,.,TGTGCCAGCAGCTTAACCAGCGAAAACATTCAGTACTTC,CASSLTSENIQYF
.,TRBV5-4,TRBJ2-7,.,TGTGCCAGCAGCTTCCTACAGGCCGAGCAGTACTTC,CASSFLQAEQYF
.,TRBV27,TRBJ2-5,TRBD2,TGTGCCAGCAGTCGTGGACGGGAGGGCCTGCGAGAGACCCAGTACTTC,CASSRGREGLRETQYF
.,TRBV20-1,TRBJ2-7,TRBD2,TGCAGTGCTAGAGATCGTCCTAGCGGGCCCTACGAGCAGTACTTC,CSARDRPSGPYEQYF
.,TRBV13,TRBJ1-1,.,TGTGCCAGCAGCTCAGGGGACACTGAAGCTTTCTTT,CASSSGDTEAFF
.,TRBV7-8,TRBJ2-3,TRBD2,TGTGCCAGCAGCATCCGAGCGGGAGGGCCGGATACGCAGTATTTT,CASSIRAGGPDTQYF
few,TRBV29-1,TRBJ2-7,.,TGCAGCGCCGGCTCCGGATACGAGCAGTACTTC,CSAGSGYEQYF
.,TRBV29-1,TRBJ2-5,TRBD2,TGCAGCGTTACGCCTTTGGGACTAGCGGGTGAAGAGACCCAGTACTTC,CSVTPLGLAGEETQYF
.,TRBV5-1,TRBJ2-1,.,TGCGCCAGCAGCCCCGGAGTCGGCCTCTACAATGAGCAGTTCTTC,CASSPGVGLYNEQFF
.,TRBV30,TRBJ2-7,.,TGTGCCTGGAGTGTTCAGGCTTTGGGCGAGCAGTACTTC,CAWSVQALGEQYF
.,TRBV7-6,TRBJ1-5,TRBD1,TGTGCCAGCAGCTTGGGACAGGGACTCAATCAGCCCCAGCATTTT,CASSLGQGLNQPQHF
.,TRBV9,TRBJ2-5,.,TGTGCCAGCAGCGTGGGGGGATCTGGGGAGACCCAGTACTTC,CASSVGGSGETQYF
.,TRBV7-6,TRBJ2-2,.,TGTGCCAGCAGCTTAGCACCATCCAACACCGGGGAGCTGTTTTTT,CASSLAPSNTGELFF
once,TRBV4-3,TRBJ1-1,TRBD1,TGCGCCAGCAGCCAGGGAGGGGGCGTGAACACTGAAGCTTTCTTT,CASSQGGGVNTEAFF
.,TRBV30,TRBJ2-5,TRBD2,TGTGCCTGGAGTGTTAGTCTAGCGGGATGGGAGACCCAGTACTTC,CAWSVSLAGWETQYF
.,TRBV3-1,TRBJ2-5,.,TGTGCCAGCAGCCAAGATCTGCGGGGACAAGAGACCCAGTACTTC,CASSQDLRGQETQYF
once,TRBV5-6,TRBJ1-1,.,TGTGCCAGCAGCTTGGCCAAGACGGTGAACACTGAAGCTTTCTTT,CASSLAKTVNTEAFF
.,TRBV28,TRBJ1-1,.,TGTGCCAGCACTGAAGCTTTCTTT,CASTEAFF
.,TRBV9,TRBJ2-1,.,TGTGCCAGCAGCCCCCACCGGATAGATGAGCAGTTCTTC,CASSPHRIDEQFF
.,TRBV6-2/TRBV6-3,TRBJ2-3,TRBD2,TGTGCCAGCAGTTACTCGGTGGCTAGCGGATTCACAGATACGCAGTATTTT,CASSYSVASGFTDTQYF
.,TRBV29-1,TRBJ2-3,.,TGCAGCGTCGAGTACGACCGTTTT,CSVEYDRF
.,TRBV7-8,TRBJ2-7,.,TGTGCCAGCAGCTTAAGGCCTCCCGACTACGAGCAGTACTTC,CASSLRPPDYEQYF
.,TRBV4-1,TRBJ2-1,TRBD1,TGCGCCAGCAGCCAAGGGCAGGGGGCGTCAGGTGAGCAGTTCTTC,CASSQGQGASGEQFF
few,TRBV7-9,TRBJ2-7,.,TGTGCCAGCAGCCCGGAGTCATCCTACGAGCAGTACTTC,CASSPESSYEQYF
.,TRBV9,TRBJ2-3,TRBD2,TGTGCCAGCAGCGTAGGGACTAGCTATACAGATACGCAGTATTTT,CASSVGTSYTDTQYF
.,TRBV2,TRBJ2-1,.,TGTGCCAGCAAATTGGGATGGTACAATGAGCAGTTCTTC,CASKLGWYNEQFF
.,TRBV7-2,TRBJ2-3,.,TGTGCCAGCAACAATGGTGGGGGTGATACGCAGTATTTT,CASNNGGGDTQYF
.,TRBV7-2,TRBJ2-7,.,TGTGCCAGCAGCTTTACCGGCGTCTCCTACGAGCAGTACTTC,CASSFTGVSYEQYF
.,TRBV25-1,TRBJ2-2,.,TGTGCCAGCAGTGCATACCGGGACACCTACACCGGGGAGCTGTTTTTT,CASSAYRDTYTGELFF
.,TRBV12-3/TRBV12-4,TRBJ2-1,TRBD2,TGTGCCAGCAGGGGAAAAACTAGCGGGAGTTTGGGTGAGCAGTTCTTC,CASRGKTSGSLGEQFF
.,TRBV4-1,TRBJ2-1,.,TGCGCCAGCAGCTCCCGTGCCCTCGGGAGTGAGCAGTTCTTC,CASSSRALGSEQFF
.,TRBV6-7,TRBJ2-3,.,TGTGCCAGCGGGACGACCCTACAGGGAACTTTCACAGATACGCAGTATTTT,CASGTTLQGTFTDTQYF
.,TRBV27,TRBJ2-3,TRBD1,TGTGCCAGCAGTTCGGGACAGACTAGCACAGATACGCAGTATTTT,CASSSGQTSTDTQYF
.,TRBV23-1,TRBJ2-3,TRBD1,TGCGCCAGCAGTTGGGGGACAGGGCGCACAGATACGCAGTATTTT,CASSWGTGRTDTQYF
few,TRBV27,TRBJ1-2,.,TGTGCCAGCAGTAGGGGGTATGGCTACACCTTC,CASSRGYGYTF
.,TRBV5-6,TRBJ1-1,TRBD1,TGTGCCAGCAGCGAGTGGACAGGGGACAACACTGAAGCTTTCTTT,CASSEWTGDNTEAFF
.,TRBV5-6,TRBJ2-7,.,TGTGCCAGCAGCTTGGGCCGGGAGACCTACGAGCAGTACTTC,CASSLGRETYEQYF
.,TRBV5-1,TRBJ1-5,.,TGCGCCAGCAGCTCCAACAGGGCCTCCAATCAGCCCCAGCATTTT,CASSSNRASNQPQHF
.,TRBV5-6,TRBJ1-2,.,TGTGCCAGCAGCTCCGTGGGGGGGCGAAGATATGGCTACACCTTC,CASSSVGGRRYGYTF
once,TRBV28,TRBJ2-1,.,TGTGCCAGCAGTTTAACCTGGCGAATCCATGAGCAGTTCTTC,CASSLTWRIHEQFF
.,TRBV27,TRBJ2-2,.,TGTGCCAGCAGACCGCAGGGGTCCGGGGAGCTGTTTTTT,CASRPQGSGELFF